These T cell receptor beta chains were read from a single sample in a study of blood T cells in healthy people across ages. Each CDR3 protein gets one entry after TCRdb re-called the 5' RACE reads with MiXCR. This table holds fewer than 1,000,000 distinct CDR3 sequences, around 45% found once. Sequences were obtained from blood. These receptors all come from a man between 60 and 70 years old in good health. Both conserved end residues are part of each CDR3. D genes are given only for firm matches. Clone size is stated in some rows and not others, as once, few, many or a class when expanded.

j_call d_call clone_size v_call cdr3_nt cdr3_aa
TRBJ2-3 . . TRBV15 TGTGCCACCAGCAGACTCAAAGGAGTGGCGCATGAAGATACGCAGTATTTT CATSRLKGVAHEDTQYF
TRBJ2-3 TRBD2 once TRBV6-1 TGTGCCAGCAGCCAACCCTTCCCCCGGGGGGTCCGGGATACGCAGTATTTT CASSQPFPRGVRDTQYF
TRBJ2-5 . many TRBV11-2 TGTGCCAGCAGCTTGAGAGTACAGGGTCCGGAGACCCAGTACTTC CASSLRVQGPETQYF
TRBJ2-3 . . TRBV5-1 TGCGCCAGCAGCTTTGGCTCGGAGCGGTTCACAGATACGCAGTATTTT CASSFGSERFTDTQYF
TRBJ1-1 TRBD1 . TRBV6-2/TRBV6-3 TGTGCCGGCAGTTTCCCGCAGGGGGTAAAGACTGAAGCTTTCTTT CAGSFPQGVKTEAFF
TRBJ2-5 . . TRBV30 TGTGCCTGGGGGGGCGGGGGTCTCCAAGAGACCCAGTACTTC CAWGGGGLQETQYF
TRBJ2-7 . few TRBV4-3 TGCGCCAGCAGCCAAGATGAACAGGTTATGACCTACGAGCAGTACTTC CASSQDEQVMTYEQYF
TRBJ1-4 . . TRBV6-6 TGTGCCAGCAGCCTCGACAACGATTATAATGAAAAACTGTTTTTT CASSLDNDYNEKLFF
TRBJ2-1 TRBD2 few TRBV20-1 TGCAGTGCTAGAGATCGTATTTTCCGCGGGGGAATCTCATACAATGAGCAGTTCTTC CSARDRIFRGGISYNEQFF
TRBJ2-4 . . TRBV9 TGTGCCAGCAGCGTAGATGCCAGGGGAAGACAGCAGTACTTC CASSVDARGRQQYF
TRBJ1-1 TRBD1 . TRBV20-1 TGCAGTGCTAGTAATGCAGGGGGACCTGACGGAGCTTTCTTT CSASNAGGPDGAFF
TRBJ2-7 . . TRBV7-9 TGTGCCAGCAGCTTTGAGATAGGAACAGACTCCTACGAGCAGTACTTC CASSFEIGTDSYEQYF
TRBJ2-7 . . TRBV18 TGTGCCAGCCATCGCTACGAGCAGTACTTC CASHRYEQYF
TRBJ1-4 . . TRBV5-1 TGCGCCAGCAGCGTCCGGGAATCAGCAACTAATGAAAAACTGTTTTTT CASSVRESATNEKLFF
TRBJ2-5 . once TRBV7-2 TGTGCCTGCAGCTTTTTCACCCAAGAGACCCAGTACTTC CACSFFTQETQYF
TRBJ2-6 . few TRBV7-9 TGTGCCAGCAGCCCAGACCCGAGCTCTGGGGCCAACGTCCTGACTTTC CASSPDPSSGANVLTF
TRBJ1-6 . . TRBV6-1 TGTGCCAGCAGGGAAGGAGTAAATTCACCCCTCCACTTT CASREGVNSPLHF
TRBJ2-5 TRBD1 . TRBV28 TGTGCCAGCAGTTCCTGGACAGGGGAAGAGACCCAGTACTTC CASSSWTGEETQYF
TRBJ1-1 . . TRBV12-5 TGTGCTAGTGCCGAAGGGACCTCATTTAACACTGAAGCTTTCTTT CASAEGTSFNTEAFF
TRBJ1-1 TRBD1 . TRBV29-1 TGCAGCGTATCAGGACAGGGGTTGACTGAAGCTTTCTTT CSVSGQGLTEAFF
TRBJ2-7 . . TRBV12-3/TRBV12-4 TGTGCCAGCAGTTTAGTGGGGTGGGACGAGCAGTACTTC CASSLVGWDEQYF
TRBJ1-1 . . TRBV2 TGTGCCAGCAGTGTCCGTTTAGCAGGGGAAGTGAAGACTGAAGCTTTCTTT CASSVRLAGEVKTEAFF
TRBJ2-1 TRBD1 . TRBV7-2 TGTGCCAGCAGCTCGACAGGGGGCCTCAATGAGCGGTTCTTC CASSSTGGLNERFF
TRBJ2-3 . . TRBV5-1 TGCGCCAGCAGCTTGGGGGGGCGCAGAGATACGCAGTATTTT CASSLGGRRDTQYF
TRBJ1-4 . . TRBV4-1 TGCGCCAGCAGCCCTCCAGAAAGGGCAACTAATGAAAAACTGTTTTTT CASSPPERATNEKLFF
TRBJ2-5 TRBD2 once TRBV6-5 TGTGCCAGCAGTCCTCCAGGGCGGGGGGCTAAAGAGACCCAGTACTTC CASSPPGRGAKETQYF
TRBJ1-6 . few TRBV6-1 TGTGCCAGCAGGAGGGATATAGATAATTCACCCCTCCACTTT CASRRDIDNSPLHF
TRBJ2-3 . few TRBV28 TGTGCCAGCAGTTCGGCGGCAGATACGCAGTATTTT CASSSAADTQYF
TRBJ2-1 . . TRBV20-1 TGCAGTGCTAGAGTTCGGACTTCGGGGATGGGTGAGCAGTTCTTC CSARVRTSGMGEQFF
TRBJ2-1 . few TRBV4-3 TGCGCCAGCAGCCAGGGGACGTACAATGAGCAGTTCTTC CASSQGTYNEQFF
TRBJ2-7 . . TRBV5-6 TGTGCCAGCAGCCCGCAGGGCAAAGCCTACGAGCAGTACTTC CASSPQGKAYEQYF
TRBJ2-3 TRBD2 . TRBV30 TGTGCCTGGAGTTCGACTAGCGATTCAGATACGCAGTATTTT CAWSSTSDSDTQYF
TRBJ1-5 . . TRBV19 TGTGCCAGTAGCGACAGGTTGGGGCAGCCCCAGCATTTT CASSDRLGQPQHF
TRBJ2-7 . few TRBV6-6 TGTGCCAGCAGTTATCAGGGAAGGGCGACCTACGAGCAGTACTTC CASSYQGRATYEQYF
TRBJ2-1 TRBD2 . TRBV20-1 TGCAGTGCTAGCTCGGCGGGGGGGCCTCACAATGAGCAGTTCTTC CSASSAGGPHNEQFF
TRBJ2-6 . . TRBV6-5 TGTGCCAGCAGTTACGGGTCGGGCAGGGAGCATGGGGCCAACGTCCTGACTTTC CASSYGSGREHGANVLTF
TRBJ1-3 TRBD1 . TRBV20-1 TGCAGTGCCACCACGACAGGGGTCCAAACGGGCACCATATATTTT CSATTTGVQTGTIYF
TRBJ2-3 TRBD2 few TRBV7-2 TGTGCCAGCAGCTTGTCCTATAGCGGGGGGGCCGGATCGGGAGATACGCAGTATTTT CASSLSYSGGAGSGDTQYF
TRBJ2-5 . . TRBV5-1 TGCGCCAGCAGCACCACCGGAACCCAAGAGACCCAGTACTTC CASSTTGTQETQYF
TRBJ2-1 . . TRBV12-3/TRBV12-4 TGTGCCAGCAGCCCAGACAGACGAAGAAGCAATGAGCAGTTCTTC CASSPDRRRSNEQFF
TRBJ1-1 TRBD1 . TRBV11-3 TGTGCCAGCAGCGTTATGGGACAGGGGATGGAGGCTTTCTTT CASSVMGQGMEAFF
TRBJ1-1 . . TRBV3-1 TGTGCCAGCAGCCAAGAGTGGACTGAAGCTTTCTTT CASSQEWTEAFF
TRBJ2-1 TRBD1 . TRBV27 TGTGCCAGCAGTACCGACAGGGTCGGGTACAATGAGCAGTTCTTC CASSTDRVGYNEQFF